The source of this T cell receptor beta chain is a study of OX40 agonist ivuxolimab in advanced cancers. Whole-study context: The treatment was a fully human IgG2 OX40 agonist, ivuxolimab. General study results and limits: Also showing low normalized T-cell clonal expansion were some of the nonresponders.

The protocol was immunoSEQ multiplex PCR, while the TCRdb copy is restricted to in-frame clones and leaves out a portion. The table includes 50,000 or so clones, over 70% detected once. This CDR3 has 14 residues. Germline CDR1 and CDR2: LNHDA and SQIVND (reference sequence). Trimming cost V 1 base and J 6 bases, with 11 bases left between them. This clone was recorded only once. The antigen is undetermined. The rearrangement links TRBV19 to TRBJ2-3; D is possibly TRBD2 (5 bases). The sequence was obtained from an adult with an advanced solid tumor such as melanoma, head and neck, liver or kidney cancer. The source material was CD4+ or CD8+ T cells sorted from blood, sampled in a trial of the OX40 agonist ivuxolimab. Here the CDR3 reads CASSIGLASDTQYF. The CDR3 nucleotides are TGTGCCAGTAGTATAGGGCTAGCCTCCGATACGCAGTATTTT.